Only a few counts were recorded for the clone carrying this TCR beta chain. The antigen is unknown. After 5'RACE with constant-segment primers, TCR alpha and TCR beta cDNA libraries carrying sample barcodes and UMIs were obtained. TCRdb analysed the 5' RACE reads with MiXCR anew, one entry per CDR3 protein. Of roughly 310,000 distinct CDR3 sequences listed, about a sixth are singletons. Germline CDR1 reads MNHEY; CDR2 reads SVGAGI. The CDR3 sequence is 15 residues long. The V end lost 3 bases, the J end lost 1 base, and 7 bases lay between the germline ends. The sample originates from a study of T-cell memory formation after mild COVID-19. Across the study: Largely, the TCR clusters proved donor specific.

Study-wide results and caveats: CD4+ contracting clones lay mainly in CM and EM, CD8+ ones in EMRA. The pre-infection memory compartment contained some responding clones, suggesting cross-reactive memory joined.

The chain joins TRBV6-5 to TRBJ2-6, with D unclear. The origin of this receptor is a man younger than 30 who had mild COVID-19 (a few samples of this study predate the infection). Cell type and time point are not known. Sequenced: PBMCs or a T cell subset sorted from them (not recorded which). The CDR3 loop reads CASSYGRSGANVLTF. Written as DNA, the CDR3 is TGTGCCAGCAGTTATGGCAGGTCTGGGGCCAACGTCCTGACTTTC.